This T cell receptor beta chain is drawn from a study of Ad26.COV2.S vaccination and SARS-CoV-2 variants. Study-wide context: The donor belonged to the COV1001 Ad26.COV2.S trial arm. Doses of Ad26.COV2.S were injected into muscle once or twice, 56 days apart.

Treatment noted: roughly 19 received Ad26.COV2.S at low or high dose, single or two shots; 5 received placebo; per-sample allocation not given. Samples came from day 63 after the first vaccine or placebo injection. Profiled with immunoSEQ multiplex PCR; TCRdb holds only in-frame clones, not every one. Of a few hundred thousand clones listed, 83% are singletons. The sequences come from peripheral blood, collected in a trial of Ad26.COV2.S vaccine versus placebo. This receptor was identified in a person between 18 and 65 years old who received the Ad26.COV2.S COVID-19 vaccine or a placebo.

The CDR3 here is CASSGSGAGFYEQYF. CDR3 nucleotides: TGTGCCAGCAGCGGTAGCGGGGCGGGGTTCTACGAGCAGTACTTC. The chain couples TRBV9 to TRBJ2-7, with TRBD2 matching 8 bases. After removal of 3 bases from V and 3 bases from J, the junction contained 8 bases not matched to a gene. Germline CDR1 SGDLS, CDR2 YYNGEE. The CDR3 extends over 15 amino acids.